These 6 T cell receptor beta chains came from one sample sequenced in a study of CD8+ T cells in alopecia areata. RNA extraction was followed by reverse transcription into cDNA, which acted as the sequencing template. Using immunoSEQ multiplex PCR, the repertoire was profiled, and TCRdb retains in-frame clones only, with some absent. The sample records 110,000 or so clones, approximately 38% being singletons. Sequenced: CD4+ T cells sorted from blood. These receptors were taken from a human donor with alopecia areata.

The V gene is TRBV4-3, the J gene TRBJ2-7, with D unclear. Germline CDR1 reads LGHNA; CDR2 reads YSLEER. V shed 2 bases and J shed 2 bases, with 22 bases lying between them. The CDR3 spans 18 residues. CDR3 protein: CASSQLTPSADPPYEQYF. CDR3 sequence (DNA): TGCGCCAGCAGCCAACTAACTCCCTCGGCGGACCCTCCCTACGAGCAGTACTTC.

This clone was detected once. The chain is built from TRBV20-1 and TRBJ2-5, with D perhaps assigned TRBD1 or TRBD2 (6 bases each). The V end lost 7 bases, the J end lost 5 bases, and 11 bases lay between the germline ends. The CDR3 covers 11 residues. Germline V gives CDR1 DFQATT, CDR2 SNEGSKA (reference sequence). The CDR3 DNA sequence: TGCAGTGTGGGGGGCCTGGAGACCCAGTACTTC. It specifies CSVGGLETQYF.

The chain couples TRBV9 to TRBJ1-6; no clear D gene. CDR3 length: 12 amino acids. With 3 bases removed from V and 7 bases from J, the gap between germline ends came to 5 bases. The germline V gene encodes CDR1 SGDLS and CDR2 YYNGEE. The CDR3 DNA sequence: TGTGCCAGCAGCGGAGACAATTCACCCCTCCACTTT. Translating gives CASSGDNSPLHF.

This clone has just one count. The junction differs from germline at one of its ends, possibly a read error. The same CDR3 arises from other DNA sequences in this sample as well. The chain joins TRBV7-2 to TRBJ2-5; possible D gene TRBD2, 5 bases. This CDR3 region has 13 residues. Germline V CDR1 and CDR2: SGHTA, FQGNSA. CDR3 loop: CASSLAQQETQYF. CDR3 nucleotide sequence: TGTGCCAGCAGCCTAGCACAGCAAGAGACCCAGTACTTC.

This clone showed up just a few times. This chain connects TRBV29-1 to TRBJ2-4; 8 bases map to TRBD1. The germline gives CDR1 SQVTM, CDR2 ANQGSEA. The CDR3 is 14 residues long. V lost 4 bases to trimming and J lost 0 bases; unmatched junction nucleotides: 2. CDR3: CSVGQGIAKNIQYF. CDR3 in DNA: TGCAGCGTTGGACAGGGGATAGCCAAAAACATTCAGTACTTC.

The rearrangement joins TRBV19 to TRBJ2-5; 8 bases are a match to TRBD1. Germline CDR1 is LNHDA and CDR2 is SQIVND (reference sequence). The CDR3 loop spans 15 amino acids. V lost 7 bases and J lost 5; bases outside the gene matches: 12. CDR3 nucleotides: TGTGCCAGTATGGATTTAACAGGGGGGATGGAGACCCAGTACTTC. Its protein product is CASMDLTGGMETQYF.